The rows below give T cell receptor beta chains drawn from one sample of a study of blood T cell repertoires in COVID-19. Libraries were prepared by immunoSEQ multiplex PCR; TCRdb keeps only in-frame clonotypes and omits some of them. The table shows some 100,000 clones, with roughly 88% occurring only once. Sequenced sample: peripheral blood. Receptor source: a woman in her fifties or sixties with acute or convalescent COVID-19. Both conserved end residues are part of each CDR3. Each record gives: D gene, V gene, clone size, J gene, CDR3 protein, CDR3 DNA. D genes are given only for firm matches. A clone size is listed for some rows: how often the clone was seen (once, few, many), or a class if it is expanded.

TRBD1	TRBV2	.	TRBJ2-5	CASNRDSQETQYF	TGTGCCAGCAACCGGGACAGCCAAGAGACCCAGTACTTC
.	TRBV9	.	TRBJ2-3	CASSVDFWDTQYF	TGTGCCAGCAGCGTGGACTTTTGGGATACGCAGTATTTT
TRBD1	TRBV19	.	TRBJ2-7	CASSIPLGQGAYEQYF	TGTGCCAGTAGTATTCCCCTCGGACAGGGGGCCTACGAGCAGTACTTC
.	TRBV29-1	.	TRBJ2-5	CSVGTAQETQYF	TGCAGCGTTGGGACAGCTCAAGAGACCCAGTACTTC
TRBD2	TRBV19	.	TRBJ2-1	CASSFGLAGNEQFF	TGTGCCAGTAGTTTCGGACTAGCAGGGAATGAGCAGTTCTTC
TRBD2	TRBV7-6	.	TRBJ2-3	CASSFRGTSGRRRTDTQYF	TGTGCCAGCAGCTTTCGGGGGACTAGCGGGAGGAGGAGGACAGATACGCAGTATTTT
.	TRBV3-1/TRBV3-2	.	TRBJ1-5	CASSQWGGGWNQPQHF	TGTGCCAGCAGCCAATGGGGGGGTGGTTGGAATCAGCCCCAGCATTTT
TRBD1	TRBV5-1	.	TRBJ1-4	CASSLGTGKEKLFF	TGCGCCAGCAGCCTAGGGACAGGGAAGGAAAAACTGTTTTTT
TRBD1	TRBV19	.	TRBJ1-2	CATAPDRAFYGYTF	TGTGCCACCGCCCCGGACAGGGCATTCTATGGCTACACCTTC
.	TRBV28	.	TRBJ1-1	CASSFSYQGIAFF	TGTGCCAGCAGTTTTAGTTATCAGGGTATAGCTTTCTTT
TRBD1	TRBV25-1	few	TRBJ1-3	CASSEYGTGYGNTIYF	TGTGCCAGCAGTGAATATGGGACAGGGTATGGAAACACCATATATTTT
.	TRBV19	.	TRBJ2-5	CASTTSGGLGTQYF	TGTGCCAGTACCACATCAGGGGGGCTAGGCACCCAGTACTTC
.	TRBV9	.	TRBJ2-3	CASSSWGGRTDTQYF	TGTGCCAGCAGCTCGTGGGGAGGTCGCACAGATACGCAGTATTTT
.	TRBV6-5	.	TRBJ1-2	CASSYSNRAGYTF	TGTGCCAGCAGTTACTCGAACAGGGCTGGCTACACCTTC
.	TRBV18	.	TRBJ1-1	CASSLGGTPEAFF	TGTGCCAGCTCCTTGGGGGGTACCCCTGAAGCTTTCTTT
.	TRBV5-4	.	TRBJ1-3	CASSLAGTGNTIYF	TGTGCCAGCAGCTTGGCAGGGACTGGAAACACCATATATTTT
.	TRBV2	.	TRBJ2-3	CASSDQGPDTQYF	TGTGCCAGCAGTGACCAGGGGCCAGATACGCAGTATTTT
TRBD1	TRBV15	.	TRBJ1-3	CATSNGQGHSGNTIYF	TGTGCCACCAGCAATGGACAGGGCCACTCTGGAAACACCATATATTTT
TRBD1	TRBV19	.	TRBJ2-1	CASSRMGVGQGSYNEQFF	TGTGCCAGTAGTAGGATGGGTGTCGGACAGGGGTCCTACAATGAGCAGTTCTTC
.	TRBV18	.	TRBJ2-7	CASSPQVGAGRMYEQYF	TGTGCCAGCTCACCACAAGTTGGGGCAGGGAGGATGTACGAGCAGTACTTC
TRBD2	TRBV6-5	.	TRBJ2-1	CASSWTSGRPDEQFF	TGTGCCAGCAGTTGGACTAGCGGGAGACCGGATGAGCAGTTCTTC
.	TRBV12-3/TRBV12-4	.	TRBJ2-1	CASSLPPNEQFF	TGTGCCAGCAGTTTACCTCCCAATGAGCAGTTCTTC
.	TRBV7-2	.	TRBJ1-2	CASSLGQWDYGYTF	TGTGCCAGCAGCTTGGGGCAGTGGGACTATGGCTACACCTTC
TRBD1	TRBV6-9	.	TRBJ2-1	CASSYCEGANEQFF	TGTGCCAGCAGTTACTGTGAGGGGGCTAATGAGCAGTTCTTC
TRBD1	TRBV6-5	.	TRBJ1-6	CASRRDRGQNSPLHF	TGTGCCAGCAGGCGGGACAGGGGGCAGAATTCACCCCTCCACTTT
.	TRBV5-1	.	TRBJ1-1	CASSLGAGLNTEAFF	TGCGCCAGCAGCTTGGGTGCGGGCCTGAACACTGAAGCTTTCTTT
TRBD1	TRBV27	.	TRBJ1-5	CASSDRGGQPQHF	TGTGCCAGCTCCGACAGGGGCGGTCAGCCCCAGCATTTT
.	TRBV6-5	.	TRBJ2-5	CASSYVEETQYF	TGTGCCAGCAGTTACGTAGAAGAGACCCAGTACTTC
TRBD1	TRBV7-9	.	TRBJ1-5	CASTSGQGALRPQHF	TGTGCCAGCACCTCGGGACAGGGGGCTCTACGGCCCCAGCATTTT
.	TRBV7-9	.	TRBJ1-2	CASSLDRNGYTF	TGTGCCAGCAGCTTGGACAGAAATGGCTACACCTTC
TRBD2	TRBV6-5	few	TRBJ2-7	CASSYSALAGAEQYF	TGTGCCAGCAGTTACTCAGCCCTAGCGGGAGCCGAGCAGTACTTC
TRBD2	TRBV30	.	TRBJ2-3	CAWTPGTSGTDTQYF	TGTGCCTGGACTCCCGGGACTAGCGGGACAGATACGCAGTATTTT
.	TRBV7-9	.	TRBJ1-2	CASSTGDFLNYGYTF	TGTGCCAGCAGCACGGGGGACTTCCTTAACTATGGCTACACCTTC
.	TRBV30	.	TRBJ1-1	CAWSTGKTEAFF	TGTGCCTGGAGTACAGGGAAAACTGAAGCTTTCTTT